This entry lists 2 T cell receptor beta chains sequenced from one sample in a study of radiotherapy plus CTLA-4 blockade in lung cancer. Some clones are missing from TCRdb's copy, which holds only in-frame ones; the method was immunoSEQ multiplex PCR. The table records tens of thousands of clones, 70% to 85% of them present only once. Sample: peripheral blood, taken from a patient treated with radiotherapy plus ipilimumab. These TCRs come from a human donor with non-small cell lung cancer who had a complete response to radiotherapy plus ipilimumab.

V is TRBV11-3 and J is TRBJ1-5, with 9 bases matching TRBD1. The CDR3 is 15 amino acids. V was clipped by 0 bases and J by 4 bases; unmatched bases: 1. Germline V gene lookup returns CDR1 SGHNT and CDR2 YENEEA. The CDR3 coding sequence is TGTGCCAGCAGCTTAGATGGGACAGGGAATCAGCCCCAGCATTTT. It translates to CASSLDGTGNQPQHF.

The chain recombines TRBV11-2 with TRBJ2-7; TRBD2 agrees at 12 bases. From germline, CDR1 is SGHAT and CDR2 FQNNGV. Trimming at V came to 8 bases and at J to 6 bases, leaving 8 bases not matched to a gene. This CDR3 has 14 residues. The CDR3 reads CASSRLAGVGEQYF. In DNA form, the CDR3 reads TGTGCCAGCTCCCGACTAGCGGGGGTCGGCGAGCAGTACTTC.